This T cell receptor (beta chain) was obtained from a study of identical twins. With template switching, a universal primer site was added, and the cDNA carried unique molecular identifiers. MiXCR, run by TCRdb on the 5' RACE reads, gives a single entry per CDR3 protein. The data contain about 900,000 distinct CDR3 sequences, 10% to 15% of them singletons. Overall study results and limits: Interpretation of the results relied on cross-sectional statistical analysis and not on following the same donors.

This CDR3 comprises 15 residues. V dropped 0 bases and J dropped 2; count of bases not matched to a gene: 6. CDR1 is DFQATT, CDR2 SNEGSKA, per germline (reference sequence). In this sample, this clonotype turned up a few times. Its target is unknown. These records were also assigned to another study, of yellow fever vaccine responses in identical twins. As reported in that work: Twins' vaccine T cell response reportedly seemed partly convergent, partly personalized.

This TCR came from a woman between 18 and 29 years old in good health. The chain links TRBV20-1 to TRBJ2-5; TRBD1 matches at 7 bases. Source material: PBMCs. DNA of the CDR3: TGCAGTGCTAGAGATGGGACAGTGGGGCAAGAGACCCAGTACTTC. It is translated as CSARDGTVGQETQYF.